These T cell receptor beta chains were read from a single sample in a study of blood T cell repertoires in COVID-19. Using immunoSEQ multiplex PCR, the repertoire was profiled, and TCRdb retains in-frame clones only, with some absent. The table includes about 200,000 clones, approximately 80% detected once. Sequencing used peripheral blood. These receptor sequences come from a human donor with acute or convalescent COVID-19. The donor label of this sample is uncertain. Both conserved end residues are part of each CDR3. The order of the fields is V gene, J gene, D gene, clone size, CDR3 protein, CDR3 DNA. A D gene is named only where the DNA matches it firmly. Rows give clone size only sometimes, using once, few, many, or a class for an expanded clone.

TRBV5-4	TRBJ2-7	TRBD1	NA	CASSFRDRGDEQYF	TGTGCCAGCAGCTTCCGGGACAGGGGAGACGAGCAGTACTTC
TRBV18	TRBJ2-5	NA	NA	CASSPLDSQETQYF	TGTGCCAGCTCACCACTGGACAGCCAAGAGACCCAGTACTTC
TRBV5-5	TRBJ2-3	NA	NA	CASSLRTDTQYF	TGTGCCAGCAGCCTACGCACAGATACGCAGTATTTT
TRBV27	TRBJ2-2	NA	NA	CASSSGGSGELFF	TGTGCCAGCAGTTCAGGGGGGTCCGGGGAGCTGTTTTTT
TRBV7-2	TRBJ1-4	NA	few	CASSPWAATNEKLFF	TGTGCCAGCAGCCCGTGGGCTGCAACTAATGAAAAACTGTTTTTT
TRBV19	TRBJ2-1	TRBD2	NA	CASTPRRTSGSSYNEQFF	TGTGCCAGTACCCCAAGACGGACTAGCGGAAGCTCCTACAATGAGCAGTTCTTC
TRBV19	TRBJ2-6	TRBD1	NA	CASSMPGQGLSGANVLTF	TGTGCCAGTAGTATGCCGGGACAGGGGTTATCCGGGGCCAACGTCCTGACTTTC
TRBV7-8	TRBJ1-1	NA	few	CASSLGTANTEAFF	TGTGCCAGCAGCTTAGGGACAGCGAACACTGAAGCTTTCTTT
TRBV4-2	TRBJ1-2	TRBD1	few	CASSQGLGQGETNYGYTF	TGTGCCAGCAGCCAGGGGTTGGGACAGGGGGAAACTAACTATGGCTACACCTTC
TRBV27	TRBJ1-5	TRBD1	few	CASSRTGGNQPQHF	TGTGCCAGCAGTAGGACAGGGGGAAATCAGCCCCAGCATTTT
TRBV10-2	TRBJ2-5	NA	NA	CASRVLGGAETQYF	TGCGCCAGCAGGGTTCTAGGTGGTGCGGAGACCCAGTACTTC
TRBV30	TRBJ1-2	NA	NA	CAWGLSYGYTF	TGTGCCTGGGGACTGAGCTATGGCTACACCTTC
TRBV19	TRBJ2-7	NA	NA	CASSRARENYEQYF	TGTGCCAGTAGTAGAGCACGTGAGAACTACGAGCAGTACTTC
TRBV21-1	TRBJ2-7	NA	NA	CASSLLSRDSSSYEQYF	TGTGCCAGCAGCCTTCTTTCCCGGGACAGCAGCTCCTACGAGCAGTACTTC
TRBV19	TRBJ1-1	NA	once	CASSRRGAPVTEAFF	TGTGCCAGTAGTAGGAGGGGCGCACCGGTCACTGAAGCTTTCTTT
TRBV12-3/TRBV12-4	TRBJ1-5	NA	NA	CASRLTASGPQHF	TGTGCCAGCAGACTTACAGCATCAGGGCCCCAGCATTTT
TRBV9	TRBJ2-2	NA	NA	CASSVGGSNTGELFF	TGTGCCAGCAGCGTAGGAGGGTCGAACACCGGGGAGCTGTTTTTT
TRBV6-4	TRBJ2-1	NA	NA	CASSDHRLPPSYNEQFF	TGTGCCAGCAGTGATCATAGACTACCCCCTTCCTACAATGAGCAGTTCTTC
TRBV29-1	TRBJ2-3	NA	NA	CSGMDVGTTDTQYF	TGCAGCGGGATGGACGTTGGGACTACAGATACGCAGTATTTT
TRBV6-5	TRBJ2-1	TRBD1	NA	CASSYSTGFGYNEQFF	TGTGCCAGCAGTTACTCGACAGGGTTCGGTTACAATGAGCAGTTCTTC
TRBV24-1	TRBJ1-1	TRBD1	NA	CATSEAGQAAEAFF	TGTGCCACCAGTGAAGCTGGACAGGCCGCTGAAGCTTTCTTT
TRBV7-2	TRBJ2-3	TRBD2	NA	CASSQASGLTDTQYF	TGTGCCAGCAGCCAGGCTAGCGGCCTCACAGATACGCAGTATTTT
TRBV5-4	TRBJ2-1	TRBD2	NA	CASSSGTSRYNEQFF	TGTGCCAGCAGCTCGGGGACTAGCCGCTACAATGAGCAGTTCTTC
TRBV2	TRBJ2-2	NA	NA	CASSERGGTGELFF	TGTGCCAGCAGTGAAAGGGGGGGAACCGGGGAGCTGTTTTTT
TRBV9	TRBJ2-1	NA	NA	CASSVAGRPRGDEQFF	TGTGCCAGCAGCGTTGCGGGACGACCACGGGGCGATGAGCAGTTCTTC
TRBV5-1	TRBJ2-1	TRBD2	NA	CASSDSGRGNNEQFF	TGCGCCAGCAGCGATAGCGGGAGAGGCAACAATGAGCAGTTCTTC
TRBV10-1	TRBJ2-6	TRBD1	NA	CASSEEGAPGANVLTF	TGCGCCAGCAGTGAGGAGGGGGCCCCTGGGGCCAACGTCCTGACTTTC